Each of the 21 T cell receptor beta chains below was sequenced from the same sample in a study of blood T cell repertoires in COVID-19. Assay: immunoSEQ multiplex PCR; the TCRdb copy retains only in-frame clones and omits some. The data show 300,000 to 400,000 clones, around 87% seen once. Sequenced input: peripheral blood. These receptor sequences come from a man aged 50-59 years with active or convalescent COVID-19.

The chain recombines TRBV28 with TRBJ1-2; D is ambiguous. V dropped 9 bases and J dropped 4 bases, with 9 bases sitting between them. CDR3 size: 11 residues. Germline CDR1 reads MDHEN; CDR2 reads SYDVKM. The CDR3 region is CASHSLYGYTF. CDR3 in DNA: TGTGCCAGTCACTCCCTCTATGGCTACACCTTC.

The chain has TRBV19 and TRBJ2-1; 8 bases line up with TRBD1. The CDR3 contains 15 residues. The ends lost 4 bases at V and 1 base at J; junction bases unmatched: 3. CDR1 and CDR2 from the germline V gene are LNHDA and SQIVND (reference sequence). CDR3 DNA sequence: TGTGCCAGTAGTAGACAGGGGCCTTCCTACAATGAGCAGTTCTTC. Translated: CASSRQGPSYNEQFF.

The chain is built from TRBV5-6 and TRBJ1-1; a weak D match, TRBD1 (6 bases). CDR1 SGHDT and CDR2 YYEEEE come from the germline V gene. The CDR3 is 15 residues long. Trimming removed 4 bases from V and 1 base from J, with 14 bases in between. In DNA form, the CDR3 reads TGTGCCAGCAGCCCTAGGACGACAGGGAACACTGAAGCTTTCTTT. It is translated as CASSPRTTGNTEAFF.

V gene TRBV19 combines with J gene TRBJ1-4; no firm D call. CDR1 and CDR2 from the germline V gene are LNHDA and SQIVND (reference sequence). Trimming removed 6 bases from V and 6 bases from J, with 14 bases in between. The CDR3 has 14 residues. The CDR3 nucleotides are TGTGCCAGTAGCGAGGACCAGAGGGATGAAAAACTGTTTTTT. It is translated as CASSEDQRDEKLFF.

The CDR3: CASSISRGDRGYEQYF. The CDR3 nucleotides are TGTGCCAGTAGTATTTCACGAGGGGACAGGGGATACGAGCAGTACTTC. The rearrangement uses TRBV19 and TRBJ2-7, with 10 bases matching TRBD1. Per the germline V gene, CDR1 is LNHDA and CDR2 is SQIVND (reference sequence). V shed 3 bases and J 4 bases; nucleotides not matched to a gene: 9. The length of the CDR3 is 16 residues.

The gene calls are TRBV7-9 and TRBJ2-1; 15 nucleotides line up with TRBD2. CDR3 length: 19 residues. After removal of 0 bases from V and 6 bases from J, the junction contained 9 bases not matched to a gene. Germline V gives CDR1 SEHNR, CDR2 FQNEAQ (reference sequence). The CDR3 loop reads CASSLAVWTSGGAINEQFF. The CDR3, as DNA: TGTGCCAGCAGCTTAGCGGTCTGGACTAGCGGGGGGGCCATCAATGAGCAGTTCTTC. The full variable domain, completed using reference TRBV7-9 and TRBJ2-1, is DTGVSQNPRHKITKRGQNVTFRCDPISEHNRLYWYRQTLGQGPEFLTYFQNEAQLEKSRLLSDRFSAERPKGSFSTLEIQRTEQGDSAMYLCASSLAVWTSGGAINEQFFGPGTRLTVL.

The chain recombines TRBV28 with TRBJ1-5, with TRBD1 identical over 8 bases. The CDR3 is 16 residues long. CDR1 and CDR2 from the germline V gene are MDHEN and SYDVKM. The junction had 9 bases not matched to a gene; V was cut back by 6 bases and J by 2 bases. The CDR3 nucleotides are TGTGCCAGCAGGGACAGGGAAAATGCTGGCAATCAGCCCCAGCATTTT. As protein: CASRDRENAGNQPQHF.

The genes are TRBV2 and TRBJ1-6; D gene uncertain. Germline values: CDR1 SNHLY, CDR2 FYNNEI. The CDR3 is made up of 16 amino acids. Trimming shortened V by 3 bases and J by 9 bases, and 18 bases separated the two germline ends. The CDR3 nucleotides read TGTGCCAGCAGTGAGGGGTTAGTGGAGGCCGGTTCACCCCTCCACTTT. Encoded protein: CASSEGLVEAGSPLHF.

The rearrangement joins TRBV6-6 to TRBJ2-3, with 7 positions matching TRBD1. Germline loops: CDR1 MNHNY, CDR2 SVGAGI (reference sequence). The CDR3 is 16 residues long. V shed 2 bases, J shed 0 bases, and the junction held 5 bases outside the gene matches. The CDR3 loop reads CASSYGDRASTDTQYF. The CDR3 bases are TGTGCCAGCAGTTACGGTGACAGGGCGAGCACAGATACGCAGTATTTT.

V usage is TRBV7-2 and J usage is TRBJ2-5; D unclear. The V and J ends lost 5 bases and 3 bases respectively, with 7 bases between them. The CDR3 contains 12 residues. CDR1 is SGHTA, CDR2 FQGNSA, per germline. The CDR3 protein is CASSRREETQYF. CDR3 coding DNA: TGTGCCAGCAGCCGGAGAGAAGAGACCCAGTACTTC. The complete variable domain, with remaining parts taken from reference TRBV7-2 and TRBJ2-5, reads GAGVSQSPSNKVTEKGKDVELRCDPISGHTALYWYRQSLGQGLEFLIYFQGNSAPDKSGLPSDRFSAERTGGSVSTLTIQRTQQEDSAVYLCASSRREETQYFGPGTRLLVL.

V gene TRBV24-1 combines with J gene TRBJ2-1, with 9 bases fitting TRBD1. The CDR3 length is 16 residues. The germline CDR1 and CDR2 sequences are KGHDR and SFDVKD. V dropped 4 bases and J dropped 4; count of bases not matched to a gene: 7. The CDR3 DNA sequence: TGTGCCACCAGTGACCCCGGGACAGGGCTGTACAATGAGCAGTTCTTC. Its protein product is CATSDPGTGLYNEQFF.

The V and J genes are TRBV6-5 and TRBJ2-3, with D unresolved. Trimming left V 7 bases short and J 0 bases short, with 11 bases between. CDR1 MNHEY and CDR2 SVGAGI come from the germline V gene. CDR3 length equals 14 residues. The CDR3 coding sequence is TGTGCCAGCACTATACAGACGAGCACAGATACGCAGTATTTT. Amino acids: CASTIQTSTDTQYF.

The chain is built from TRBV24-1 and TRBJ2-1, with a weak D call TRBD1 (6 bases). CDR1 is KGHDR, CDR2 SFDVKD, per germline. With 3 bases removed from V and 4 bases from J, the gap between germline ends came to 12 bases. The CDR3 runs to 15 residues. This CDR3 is CATSDAQGFYNEQFF. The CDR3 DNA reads TGTGCCACCAGTGATGCTCAGGGGTTTTACAATGAGCAGTTCTTC.

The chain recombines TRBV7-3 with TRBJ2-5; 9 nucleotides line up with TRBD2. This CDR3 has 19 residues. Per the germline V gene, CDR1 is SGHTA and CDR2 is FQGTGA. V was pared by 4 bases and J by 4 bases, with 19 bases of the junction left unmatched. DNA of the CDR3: TGTGCCAGCAGCTCCACCCCGAGACTGGCGGGAGGGCCTGGAGAGACCCAGTACTTC. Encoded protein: CASSSTPRLAGGPGETQYF. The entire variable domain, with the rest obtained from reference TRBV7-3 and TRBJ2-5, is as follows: GAGVSQTPSNKVTEKGKYVELRCDPISGHTALYWYRQSLGQGPEFLIYFQGTGAADDSGLPNDRFFAVRPEGSVSTLKIQRTERGDSAVYLCASSSTPRLAGGPGETQYFGPGTRLLVL.

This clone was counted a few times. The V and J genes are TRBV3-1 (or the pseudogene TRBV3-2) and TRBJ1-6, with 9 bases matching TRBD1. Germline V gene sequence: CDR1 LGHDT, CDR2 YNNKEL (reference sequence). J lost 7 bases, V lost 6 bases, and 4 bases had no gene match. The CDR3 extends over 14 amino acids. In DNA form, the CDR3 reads TGTGCCAGCAGGCCGGGGACAGGGAATTCACCCCTCCACTTT. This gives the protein CASRPGTGNSPLHF.

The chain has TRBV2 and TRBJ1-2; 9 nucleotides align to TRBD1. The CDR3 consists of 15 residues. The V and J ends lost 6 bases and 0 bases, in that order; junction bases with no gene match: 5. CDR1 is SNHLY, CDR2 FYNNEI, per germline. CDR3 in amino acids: CASSAGQGANYGYTF. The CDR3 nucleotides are TGTGCCAGCAGCGCGGGACAGGGAGCTAACTATGGCTACACCTTC.

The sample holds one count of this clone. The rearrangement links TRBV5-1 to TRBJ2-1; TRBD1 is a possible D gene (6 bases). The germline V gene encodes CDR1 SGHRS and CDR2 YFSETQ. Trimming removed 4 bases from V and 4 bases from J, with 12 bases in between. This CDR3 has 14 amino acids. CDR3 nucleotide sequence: TGCGCCAGCAGCACGGCAACAGGGTACAATGAGCAGTTCTTC. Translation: CASSTATGYNEQFF.

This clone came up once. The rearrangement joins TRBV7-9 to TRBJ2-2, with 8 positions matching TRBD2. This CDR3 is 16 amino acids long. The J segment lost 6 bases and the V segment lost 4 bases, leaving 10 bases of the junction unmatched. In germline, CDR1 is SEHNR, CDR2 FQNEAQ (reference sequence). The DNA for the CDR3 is TGTGCCAGCAGCTACCGGTCGGGAGGGAGGTCCGGGGAGCTGTTTTTT. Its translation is CASSYRSGGRSGELFF.

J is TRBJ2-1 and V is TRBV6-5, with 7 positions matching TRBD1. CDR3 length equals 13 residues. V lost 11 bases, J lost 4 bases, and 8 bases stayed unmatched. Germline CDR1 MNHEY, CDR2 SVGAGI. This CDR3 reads CAAGQDLYNEQFF. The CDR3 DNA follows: TGTGCCGCAGGACAGGACCTGTACAATGAGCAGTTCTTC.

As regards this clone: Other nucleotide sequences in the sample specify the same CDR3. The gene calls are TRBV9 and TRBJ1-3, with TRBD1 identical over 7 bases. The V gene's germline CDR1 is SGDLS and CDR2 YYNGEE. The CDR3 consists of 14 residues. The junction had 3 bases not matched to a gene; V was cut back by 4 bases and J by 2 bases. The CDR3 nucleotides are TGTGCCAGCAGCCGGGACAGAGCTGGAAACACCATATATTTT. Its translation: CASSRDRAGNTIYF. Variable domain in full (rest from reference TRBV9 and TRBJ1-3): DSGVTQTPKHLITATGQRVTLRCSPRSGDLSVYWYQQSLDQGLQFLIQYYNGEERAKGNILERFSAQQFPDLHSELNLSSLELGDSALYFCASSRDRAGNTIYFGEGSWLTVV.

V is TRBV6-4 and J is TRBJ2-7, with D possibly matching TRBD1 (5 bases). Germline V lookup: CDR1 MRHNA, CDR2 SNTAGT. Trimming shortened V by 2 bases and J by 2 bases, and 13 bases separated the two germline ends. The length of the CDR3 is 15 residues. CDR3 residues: CASSDGAALAYEQYF. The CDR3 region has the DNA TGTGCCAGCAGTGACGGGGCAGCCCTGGCCTACGAGCAGTACTTC.